This note documents a single T cell receptor (beta chain) sequence. TCRdb re-derived calls from the RT-PCR reads in MiXCR, one entry per CDR3 protein. The sample records around 480,000 distinct CDR3 sequences, 16% being singletons. These data come from a study of response to subunit inactivated influenza vaccine. The V segment lost 7 bases and the J segment 7 bases; nucleotides outside the gene matches: 11. This CDR3 is 15 amino acids long. CDR1 is MNHEY, CDR2 SVGEGT, per germline. This specimen consisted of CD4+ T cells sorted from PBMCs, obtained roughly 24 months after vaccination. The J gene is TRBJ2-1, the V gene TRBV6-2 or TRBV6-3, with 9 bases fitting TRBD2. The receptor was derived from a man aged 45 to 70 who received an inactivated influenza vaccine. CDR3 nucleotide sequence: TGTGCCAGCACGTGGTATTCTAGCGGGATTAATGAGCAGTTCTTC. It is translated as CASTWYSSGINEQFF.